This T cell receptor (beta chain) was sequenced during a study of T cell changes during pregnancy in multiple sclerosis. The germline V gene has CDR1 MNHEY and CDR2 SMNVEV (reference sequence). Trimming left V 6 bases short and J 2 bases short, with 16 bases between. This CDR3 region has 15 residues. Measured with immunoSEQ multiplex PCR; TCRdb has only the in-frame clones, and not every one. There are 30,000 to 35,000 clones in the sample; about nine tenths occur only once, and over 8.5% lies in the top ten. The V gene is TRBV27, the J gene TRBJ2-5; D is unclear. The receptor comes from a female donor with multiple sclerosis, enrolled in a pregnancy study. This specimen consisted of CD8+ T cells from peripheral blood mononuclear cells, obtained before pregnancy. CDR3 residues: CASRPPLTNQETQYF. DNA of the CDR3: TGTGCCAGCAGACCCCCCCTGACAAATCAAGAGACCCAGTACTTC.